A single sample is the source of the 9 T cell receptor beta chains below, sequenced in a study of CD8+ T cells in alopecia areata. Following extraction, RNA underwent reverse transcription to cDNA, which served as the sequencing template. Repertoires were generated with immunoSEQ multiplex PCR, while TCRdb's copy carries only in-frame clones and drops some. The table shows about 97,000 clones, with 41% occurring only once. The source material was CD4+ T cells sorted from blood. These receptors were taken from a human donor with alopecia areata.

This CDR3 is CASSRPGTGVYEQYF. CDR3 DNA sequence: TGTGCCAGCAGCCGCCCAGGGACAGGGGTCTACGAGCAGTACTTC. The chain employs TRBV28 and TRBJ2-7, with 10 bases lining up with TRBD1. Germline V gene lookup returns CDR1 MDHEN and CDR2 SYDVKM. Trimming cost V 6 bases and J 3 bases; bases outside gene matches: 8. This CDR3 comprises 15 residues.

V gene TRBV29-1 combines with J gene TRBJ1-1, with D unresolved. This CDR3 contains 13 residues. Germline values: CDR1 SQVTM, CDR2 ANQGSEA. V lost 2 bases and J lost 8, with 15 bases in between. CDR3 nucleotide sequence: TGCAGCGTTGAATCTTTAGCCCTCTCCGAAGCTTTCTTT. This codes for CSVESLALSEAFF.

This clone showed up just once. The chain combines TRBV30 with TRBJ2-1, with 7 bases lining up with TRBD2. V dropped 1 base and J dropped 4; count of bases not matched to a gene: 7. The CDR3 is made up of 15 amino acids. Germline V lookup: CDR1 GTSNPN, CDR2 SVGIG (reference sequence). This CDR3 is CAWSAGLLSYNEQFF. The CDR3 nucleotides read TGTGCCTGGAGTGCGGGACTACTAAGTTACAATGAGCAGTTCTTC.

The genes are TRBV4-2 and TRBJ2-3, with TRBD2 matching 9 bases. The CDR3 contains 17 residues. With 1 base clipped from V and 1 base from J, the junction kept 6 bases outside the gene matches. CDR1 is LGHNA and CDR2 is YNFKEQ in the germline V gene. The CDR3 here is CASSQGRGGLGTDTQYF. CDR3 DNA: TGTGCCAGCAGCCAAGGGCGGGGGGGCCTCGGCACAGATACGCAGTATTTT.

The gene calls are TRBV30 and TRBJ1-2; 7 positions agree with TRBD1. V dropped 2 bases and J dropped 3; count of bases not matched to a gene: 6. Germline loops: CDR1 GTSNPN, CDR2 SVGIG (reference sequence). This CDR3 spans 14 amino acids. This CDR3 reads CAWSRRDRDYGYTF. The CDR3, as DNA: TGTGCCTGGAGTAGACGGGACAGAGACTATGGCTACACCTTC.

The chain uses TRBV19 and TRBJ1-2; 10 positions agree with TRBD1. The germline gives CDR1 LNHDA, CDR2 SQIVND (reference sequence). V trimming: 3 bases; J trimming: 4 bases; junction bases outside the gene matches: 5. The CDR3 runs to 15 residues. CDR3 sequence reads: CASSMTGGGGYGYTF. The CDR3 bases are TGTGCCAGTAGTATGACAGGGGGCGGTGGCTATGGCTACACCTTC.

CDR3 nucleotides: TGTGCCAGCAGCTTGTGGGTAGCCAAAAACATTCAGTACTTC. It yields the protein CASSLWVAKNIQYF. V gene TRBV5-4 combines with J gene TRBJ2-4, with unresolved D. CDR3 length: 14 amino acids. V was pared by 1 base and J by 0 bases, with 5 bases between. Germline V gene lookup returns CDR1 SGHNT and CDR2 YYREEE (reference sequence).

The J gene is TRBJ1-5, the V gene TRBV11-2; D unresolved. Germline lookup yields CDR1 SGHAT and CDR2 FQNNGV. Deletions cut 2 bases from V and 2 bases from J, with 10 bases between. This CDR3 region has 15 residues. As DNA, the CDR3 is TGTGCCAGCAGCTTATTCACGCACGGCAATCAGCCCCAGCATTTT. Residues: CASSLFTHGNQPQHF.

This clone was counted a few times. V and J are TRBV18 and TRBJ1-6; unclear D gene. The germline V gene has CDR1 KGHSH and CDR2 LQKENI. There are 12 residues in the CDR3. V was shortened by 5 bases and J by 4 bases, with 3 bases between the two germline ends. The CDR3 bases are TGTGCCAGCTCAGTTTATAATTCACCCCTCCACTTT. Residues: CASSVYNSPLHF.